A single sample gave rise to the 11 T cell receptor beta chains below, sequenced in a study of blood T cell repertoires in COVID-19. Here immunoSEQ multiplex PCR was the method, and the copy in TCRdb shows in-frame clones only, minus some. The repertoire holds approximately 240,000 clones, with about nine tenths as singletons. The sample consisted of PBMCs or T cells enriched from blood (not recorded which). The receptors were gathered from a woman under 30 who had recovered from COVID-19.

This chain uses TRBV10-3 with TRBJ2-5, with 10 bases that match TRBD1. The CDR3 is 14 amino acids. V lost 6 bases, J lost 3 bases, and 4 bases stayed unmatched. Germline CDR1 ENHRY, CDR2 SYGVKD. The CDR3 DNA is TGTGCCATCAGAACGGGACAGGGGAAAGAGACCCAGTACTTC. It yields the protein CAIRTGQGKETQYF.

This clone appeared a single time. This chain joins TRBV19 and TRBJ2-2; 8 nucleotides match TRBD1. Germline V lookup: CDR1 LNHDA, CDR2 SQIVND (reference sequence). The CDR3 has 14 residues. The V and J ends lost 2 bases and 7 bases, in that order; junction bases with no gene match: 3. As DNA, the CDR3 is TGTGCCAGTAGTATACAGGGGGCGAACGGGGAGCTGTTTTTT. This gives the protein CASSIQGANGELFF. Variable domain in full (rest from reference TRBV19 and TRBJ2-2): DGGITQSPKYLFRKEGQNVTLSCEQNLNHDAMYWYRQDPGQGLRLIYYSQIVNDFQKGDIAEGYSVSREKKESFPLTVTSAQKNPTAFYLCASSIQGANGELFFGEGSRLTVL.

Points on this clone: One end of the junction is discordant with germline, which a read error may explain. The chain employs TRBV10-3 and TRBJ2-1, with 11 bases matching TRBD2. The length of the CDR3 is 16 residues. Per germline, CDR1 ENHRY and CDR2 SYGVKD. CDR3 region: CAITVSGRASHNEQFF. For the CDR3, the DNA is TGTGCCATCACTGTTAGCGGGAGGGCCTCCCACAATGAGCAGTTCTTC.

The chain uses TRBV11-3 and TRBJ1-2; no definite D call. This CDR3 has 14 amino acids. Germline values: CDR1 SGHNT, CDR2 YENEEA. V was shortened by 2 bases and J by 4 bases, with 11 bases between the two germline ends. CDR3 in amino acids: CASSLFGGSYGYTF. The CDR3 DNA reads TGTGCCAGCAGCTTATTCGGAGGCTCCTATGGCTACACCTTC.

The chain combines TRBV6-1 with TRBJ1-4; the D gene is possibly TRBD1 (6 bases). Between the trimmed V and J ends, which lost 3 bases and 8 bases, there was a span of 16 bases. Germline CDR1 reads MNHNS; CDR2 reads SASEGT. The CDR3 runs to 15 residues. The CDR3 DNA follows: TGTGCCAGCAGTGACCGGGACATTGCTGGCGAAAAACTGTTTTTT. Protein product: CASSDRDIAGEKLFF.

V is TRBV7-6 and J is TRBJ1-5; the D gene is possibly TRBD1 (6 bases). Germline V lookup: CDR1 SGHVS, CDR2 FNYEAQ. V was cut by 4 bases and J by 4 bases, with 8 bases left in between. This CDR3 is 13 amino acids long. CDR3 in amino acids: CASSSTGNQPQHF. CDR3 nucleotides: TGTGCCAGCAGCTCAACAGGGAATCAGCCCCAGCATTTT.

This clone has a single count. The chain couples TRBV5-1 to TRBJ1-2; D gene unclear. The germline CDR1 and CDR2 sequences are SGHRS and YFSETQ. The CDR3 covers 13 residues. Trimming left V 4 bases short and J 3 bases short, with 10 bases between. The CDR3 region is CASSKEQDYGYTF. CDR3 nucleotide sequence: TGCGCCAGCAGCAAAGAACAAGACTATGGCTACACCTTC. Drawing the rest from reference TRBV5-1 and TRBJ1-2, the complete variable domain is KAGVTQTPRYLIKTRGQQVTLSCSPISGHRSVSWYQQTPGQGLQFLFEYFSETQRNKGNFPGRFSGRQFSNSRSEMNVSTLELGDSALYLCASSKEQDYGYTFGSGTRLTVV.

The V and J genes are TRBV7-6 and TRBJ2-1; TRBD2 agrees at 12 bases. Germline V lookup: CDR1 SGHVS, CDR2 FNYEAQ. The CDR3 runs 15 residues. Unmatched junction bases numbered 3, after V lost 5 bases and J lost 4 bases. CDR3 nucleotide sequence: TGTGCCAGCAGCACTAGCGGGGGGACATACAATGAGCAGTTCTTC. Translating gives CASSTSGGTYNEQFF.

The chain uses TRBV9 and TRBJ1-2; the match to TRBD1 covers 8 bases. The V gene end was trimmed by 4 bases and the J gene end by 6 bases; junction bases not matched to a gene: 14. This CDR3 is built from 16 residues. CDR1 is SGDLS, CDR2 YYNGEE, per germline. The CDR3 spells CASSPLFAGGANGYTF. In nucleotides, the CDR3 is TGTGCCAGCAGCCCCCTCTTCGCAGGGGGCGCGAATGGCTACACCTTC.

This clone is a singleton in its sample. This chain connects TRBV19 to TRBJ1-1; maybe TRBD1 (5 bases). Germline assignment: CDR1 LNHDA and CDR2 SQIVND (reference sequence). V lost 7 bases to trimming and J lost 1 base, with 16 bases between them. CDR3 length: 15 residues. The CDR3 DNA follows: TGTGCCAGTACCTTGGGAGGGACGGAGAACACTGAAGCTTTCTTT. It encodes CASTLGGTENTEAFF. The full variable domain, in which reference TRBV19 and TRBJ1-1 provide the parts outside the CDR3, is DGGITQSPKYLFRKEGQNVTLSCEQNLNHDAMYWYRQDPGQGLRLIYYSQIVNDFQKGDIAEGYSVSREKKESFPLTVTSAQKNPTAFYLCASTLGGTENTEAFFGQGTRLTVV.

The rearrangement joins TRBV29-1 to TRBJ2-3; 9 bases map to TRBD2. J lost 4 bases, V lost 4 bases, and 12 bases had no gene match. The CDR3 spans 16 residues. Looked up from germline, CDR1 is SQVTM and CDR2 is ANQGSEA. In nucleotides, the CDR3 is TGCAGCGTTGGCACCACCGGACTAGCGATCGCAGATACGCAGTATTTT. It yields the protein CSVGTTGLAIADTQYF.